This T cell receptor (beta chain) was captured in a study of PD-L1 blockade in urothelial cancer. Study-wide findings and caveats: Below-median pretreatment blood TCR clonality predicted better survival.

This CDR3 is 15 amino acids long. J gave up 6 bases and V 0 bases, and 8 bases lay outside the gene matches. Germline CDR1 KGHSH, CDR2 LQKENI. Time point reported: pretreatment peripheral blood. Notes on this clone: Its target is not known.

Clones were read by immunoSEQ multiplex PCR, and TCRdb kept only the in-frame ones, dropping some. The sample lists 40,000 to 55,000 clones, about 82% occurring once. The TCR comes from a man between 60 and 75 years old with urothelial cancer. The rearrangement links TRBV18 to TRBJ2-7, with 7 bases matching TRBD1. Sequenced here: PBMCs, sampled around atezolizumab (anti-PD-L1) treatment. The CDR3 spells CASSPPGQLLPEQYF. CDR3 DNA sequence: TGTGCCAGCTCACCACCGGGACAGCTTCTCCCCGAGCAGTACTTC.